This passage covers 13 T cell receptor beta chains from one sample sequenced in a study of beta chain features in type 1 diabetes. Sequencing targeted expressed TCRB transcripts, as all isolated RNA had been reverse transcribed. This table comes from immunoSEQ multiplex PCR, and its TCRdb copy is limited to in-frame clones, with some not included. The sample shows about 150,000 clones, approximately 8.1% of them seen only once. Sequenced sample: central memory CD4+ T cells from blood. The source is a young man in good health.

The CDR3 region is CASSTGFQQYF. Written as DNA, the CDR3 is TGTGCCAGCAGCACCGGGTTTCAGCAGTACTTC. The chain uses TRBV6-5 and TRBJ2-7; no firm D call. With 6 bases removed from V and 8 bases from J, the gap between germline ends came to 11 bases. CDR1 and CDR2 from the germline V gene are MNHEY and SVGAGI. The CDR3 loop spans 11 amino acids.

This clone was counted only a few times. This chain uses TRBV15 with TRBJ2-7; 11 nucleotides agree with TRBD1. CDR3 size: 14 residues. The V and J ends lost 7 bases and 4 bases, in that order; junction bases with no gene match: 6. Germline CDR1 is LNHNV and CDR2 is YYDKDF (reference sequence). DNA of the CDR3: TGTGCCACCACCCAGGACAGGGGGCGATACGAGCAGTACTTC. As protein: CATTQDRGRYEQYF.

This sequence joins TRBV25-1 and TRBJ1-4; 9 nucleotides agree with TRBD1. Germline CDR1 is MGHDK and CDR2 is SYGVNS. The CDR3 covers 13 residues. The trim removed 4 bases at V and 8 bases at J, leaving 2 bases unmatched. The CDR3 DNA reads as TGTGCCAGCAGTGTAGGGACAGGGGAAAAACTGTTTTTT. This translates into CASSVGTGEKLFF.

This clone was seen a few times. This chain joins TRBV7-2 and TRBJ1-1; D is uncertain. CDR3 length equals 13 residues. CDR1 is SGHTA, CDR2 FQGNSA, per germline. The germline V and J ends were trimmed by 8 bases and 1 base, with 11 bases remaining between them. CDR3 sequence: CASGGRSNTEAFF. In nucleotides, the CDR3 is TGTGCCAGCGGAGGTAGGTCGAACACTGAAGCTTTCTTT.

This clone was recorded a few times. The chain uses TRBV27 and TRBJ2-7, with D perhaps matching TRBD2 (6 bases). The CDR3 contains 16 residues. The V end was cut by 2 bases, the J end by 0 bases, with 14 bases between. The V gene's germline CDR1 is MNHEY and CDR2 SMNVEV (reference sequence). In nucleotides, the CDR3 is TGTGCCAGCAGTTTAGGGGTCGGGGGAAGCTCCTACGAGCAGTACTTC. This codes for CASSLGVGGSSYEQYF.

This clone was detected a few times. The CDR3: CASSAKLYEQYF. In DNA form, the CDR3 reads TGTGCCAGCAGCGCTAAACTGTACGAGCAGTACTTC. The V and J genes are TRBV7-2 and TRBJ2-7; the D is unclear. The V end was cut by 5 bases, the J end by 4 bases, with 9 bases between. This CDR3 is built from 12 residues. Germline V lookup: CDR1 SGHTA, CDR2 FQGNSA.

This clone came up a few times. The chain uses TRBV5-1 and TRBJ2-3; 8 nucleotides agree with TRBD2. The CDR3 has 15 residues. Looked up from germline, CDR1 is SGHRS and CDR2 is YFSETQ. V gave up 0 bases and J gave up 2 bases; unmatched junction bases: 2. This CDR3 is CASSLVAGITDTQYF. The CDR3 region has the DNA TGCGCCAGCAGCTTGGTAGCGGGAATCACAGATACGCAGTATTTT.

The genes are TRBV19 and TRBJ2-3; D unresolved. V shed 4 bases and J shed 0 bases, with 14 bases lying between them. Looked up from germline, CDR1 is LNHDA and CDR2 is SQIVND (reference sequence). This CDR3 region has 16 residues. CDR3 sequence reads: CASSTPATGSTDTQYF. CDR3 bases: TGTGCCAGTAGTACTCCCGCGACGGGTAGCACAGATACGCAGTATTTT.

This clone was observed a handful of times. The chain uses TRBV11-2 and TRBJ2-1; unclear D gene. This CDR3 has 13 residues. The germline gives CDR1 SGHAT, CDR2 FQNNGV. V lost 1 base and J 4 bases, leaving 5 bases between the germline ends. In DNA, the CDR3 is TGTGCCAGCAGCTTAGCGGTGTACAATGAGCAGTTCTTC. Encoded protein: CASSLAVYNEQFF.

The genes are TRBV6-5 and TRBJ2-7; possibly TRBD1 for D (6 bases). Germline V CDR1 and CDR2: MNHEY, SVGAGI. The ends were cut back, 10 bases at V and 0 bases at J, with 19 bases in the middle. This CDR3 has 15 amino acids. The CDR3 nucleotides read TGTGCCACGACAAGGGACATCCGCAGCTCCTACGAGCAGTACTTC. This encodes CATTRDIRSSYEQYF.

The chain has TRBV19 and TRBJ1-1; unclear D gene. The CDR3 covers 16 residues. With 3 bases removed from V and 4 bases from J, the gap between germline ends came to 18 bases. Germline V gene data show CDR1 as LNHDA and CDR2 as SQIVND (reference sequence). The CDR3 region is CASSMSPGGRTTEAFF. CDR3 in DNA: TGTGCCAGTAGTATGTCCCCCGGAGGGAGAACCACTGAAGCTTTCTTT.

The sample holds many counts of this clone. The rearrangement links TRBV7-2 to TRBJ2-3; D possibly corresponds to TRBD1 (5 bases). This CDR3 region has 14 residues. CDR1 and CDR2 from the germline V gene are SGHTA and FQGNSA. The germline V and J ends were trimmed by 3 bases and 5 bases, with 12 bases remaining between them. CDR3 bases: TGTGCCAGCAGCTTTTCGACAGATAGAGATACGCAGTATTTT. Encoded protein: CASSFSTDRDTQYF.

The chain couples TRBV7-2 to TRBJ2-2; possible D gene TRBD2, 5 bases. Trimming left V 0 bases short and J 5 bases short, with 10 bases between. This CDR3 is 15 amino acids long. Germline CDR1 and CDR2: SGHTA and FQGNSA. CDR3 sequence: CASSLAIGVTGELFF. DNA of the CDR3: TGTGCCAGCAGCTTAGCGATCGGGGTTACCGGGGAGCTGTTTTTT.